This T cell receptor beta chain stems from a study of blood T cell repertoires in COVID-19. Study details: T cells, B-cell-depleted T cells, or PBMCs supplied cDNA or gDNA.

In the case of this clone: Other DNA sequences in this specimen translate into the identical CDR3.

Original analysis: Amplification of reference gene primers provided the estimated nucleated cell counts. Method: immunoSEQ multiplex PCR; TCRdb's copy keeps in-frame clones and lacks some. The V and J calls and the clone size are those of that table, but D and trimming were determined from the DNA. The data hold about 180,000 clones, with about 80% observed a single time. With 4 bases removed from V and 1 base from J, the gap between germline ends came to 9 bases. The CDR3 is 13 amino acids. From germline, CDR1 is SGHNT and CDR2 YYREEE (reference sequence). This chain links TRBV5-4 with TRBJ2-7, with D possibly matching TRBD2 (6 bases). This TCR came from a human donor in a cohort sampled during active COVID-19. The sample taken for sequencing was peripheral blood. As DNA, the CDR3 is TGTGCCAGCAGCCCCGGGAGTTCCTACGAGCAGTACTTC. Translating gives CASSPGSSYEQYF.